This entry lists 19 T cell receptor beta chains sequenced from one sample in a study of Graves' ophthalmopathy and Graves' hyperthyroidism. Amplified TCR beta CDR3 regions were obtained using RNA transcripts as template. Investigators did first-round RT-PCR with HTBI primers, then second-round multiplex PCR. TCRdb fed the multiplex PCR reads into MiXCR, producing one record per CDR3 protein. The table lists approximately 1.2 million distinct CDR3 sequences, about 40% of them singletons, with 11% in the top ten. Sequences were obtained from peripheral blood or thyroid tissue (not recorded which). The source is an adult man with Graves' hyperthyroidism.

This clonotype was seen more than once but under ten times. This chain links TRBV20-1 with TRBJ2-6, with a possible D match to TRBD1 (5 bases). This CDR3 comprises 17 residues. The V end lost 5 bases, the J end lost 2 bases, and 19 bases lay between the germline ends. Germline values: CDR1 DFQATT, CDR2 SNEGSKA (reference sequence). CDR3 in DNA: TGCAGTGCTCCGCCCCAGGGTAGTAAACCTGGGGCCAACGTCCTGACTTTC. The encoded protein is CSAPPQGSKPGANVLTF.

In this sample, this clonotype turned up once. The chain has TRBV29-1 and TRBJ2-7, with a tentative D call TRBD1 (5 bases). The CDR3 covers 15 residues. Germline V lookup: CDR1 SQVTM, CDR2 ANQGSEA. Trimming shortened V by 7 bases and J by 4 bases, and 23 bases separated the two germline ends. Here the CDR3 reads CSDPKTLFQGYEQYF. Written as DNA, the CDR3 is TGCAGCGACCCAAAGACGTTGTTTCAGGGATACGAGCAGTACTTC.

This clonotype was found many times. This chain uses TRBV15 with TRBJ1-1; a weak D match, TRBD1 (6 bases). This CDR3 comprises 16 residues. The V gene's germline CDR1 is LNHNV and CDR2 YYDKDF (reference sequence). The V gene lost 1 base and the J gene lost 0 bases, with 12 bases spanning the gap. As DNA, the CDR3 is TGTGCCACCAGCAGAGCCCGGTGGGGGCTGAACACTGAAGCTTTCTTT. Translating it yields CATSRARWGLNTEAFF.

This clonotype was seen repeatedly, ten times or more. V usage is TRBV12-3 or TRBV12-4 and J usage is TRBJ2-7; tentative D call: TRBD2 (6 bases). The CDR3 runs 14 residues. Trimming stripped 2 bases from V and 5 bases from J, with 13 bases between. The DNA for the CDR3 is TGTGCCAGCAGTTTACGGGGGAGTAGCGACGAGCAGTACTTC. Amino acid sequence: CASSLRGSSDEQYF.

CDR3 DNA sequence: TGCGCCAGCAGCTCCGGGAGGACCTCTAACACTGAAGCTTTCTTT. As protein: CASSSGRTSNTEAFF. The V call is TRBV5-1, the J call TRBJ1-1; no clear D. The CDR3 contains 15 residues. Trimming shortened V by 3 bases and J by 2 bases, and 14 bases separated the two germline ends. The germline V gene encodes CDR1 SGHRS and CDR2 YFSETQ.

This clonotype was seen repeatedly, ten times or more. CDR3 region: CASSAGTYNQPQHF. The CDR3 DNA reads as TGTGCCAGCAGTGCAGGAACCTACAATCAGCCCCAGCATTTT. J is TRBJ1-5 and V is TRBV6-1; D unresolved. V dropped 4 bases and J dropped 3 bases, with 10 bases sitting between them. There are 14 residues in the CDR3. Germline V lookup: CDR1 MNHNS, CDR2 SASEGT.

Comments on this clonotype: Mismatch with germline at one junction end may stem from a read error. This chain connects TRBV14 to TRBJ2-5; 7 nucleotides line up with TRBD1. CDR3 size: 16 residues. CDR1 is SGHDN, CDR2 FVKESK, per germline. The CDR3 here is CASSKDRVVLTETQYF. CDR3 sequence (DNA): TGTGCCAGCAGCAAAGACAGGGTTGTTTTGACGGAGACCCAGTACTTC.

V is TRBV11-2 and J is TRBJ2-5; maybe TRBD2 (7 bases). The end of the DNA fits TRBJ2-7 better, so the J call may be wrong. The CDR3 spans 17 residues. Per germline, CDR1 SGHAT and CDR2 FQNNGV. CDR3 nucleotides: TGTGCCAGCAGCGAAACGGGGGGCAGGGGCGTATACTACGAGCAGTACTTC. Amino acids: CASSETGGRGVYYEQYF.

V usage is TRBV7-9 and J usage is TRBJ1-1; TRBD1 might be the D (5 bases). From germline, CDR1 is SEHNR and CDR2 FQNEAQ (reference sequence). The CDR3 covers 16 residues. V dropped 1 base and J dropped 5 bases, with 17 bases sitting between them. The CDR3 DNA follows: TGTGCCAGCAGCTTAGACCCGGCGTTCGAGGGGACTGAAGCTTTCTTT. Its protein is CASSLDPAFEGTEAFF.

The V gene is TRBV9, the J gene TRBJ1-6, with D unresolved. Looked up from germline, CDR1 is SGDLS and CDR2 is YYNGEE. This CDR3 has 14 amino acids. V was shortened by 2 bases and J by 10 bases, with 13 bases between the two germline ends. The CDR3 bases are TGTGCCAGCAGCGTTACTGACTCTTACTCACCCCTCCACTTT. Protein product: CASSVTDSYSPLHF.

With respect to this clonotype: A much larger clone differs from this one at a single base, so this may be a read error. The CDR3 DNA is TGTGCCAGTGTCCGGGAAGGGTCAGCTAACTATGGCTACACCTTC. Translated: CASVREGSANYGYTF. This chain connects TRBV19 to TRBJ1-2; D is undetermined. Germline V gene sequence: CDR1 LNHDA, CDR2 SQIVND (reference sequence). The germline V and J ends were trimmed by 8 bases and 0 bases, with 16 bases remaining between them. The CDR3 is 15 residues long.

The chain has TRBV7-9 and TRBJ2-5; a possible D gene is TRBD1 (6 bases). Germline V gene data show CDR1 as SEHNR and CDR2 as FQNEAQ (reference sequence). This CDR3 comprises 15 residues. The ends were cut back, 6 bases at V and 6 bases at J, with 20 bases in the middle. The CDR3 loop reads CASRLSGTLKKTQYF. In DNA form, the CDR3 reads TGTGCCAGCAGGCTTTCCGGGACACTTAAGAAGACCCAGTACTTC.

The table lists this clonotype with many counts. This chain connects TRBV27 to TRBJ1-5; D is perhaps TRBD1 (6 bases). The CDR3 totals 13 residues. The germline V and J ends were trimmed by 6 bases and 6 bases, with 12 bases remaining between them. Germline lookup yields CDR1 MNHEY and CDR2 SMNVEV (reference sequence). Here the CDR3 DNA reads TGTGCCAGCAGCTTGTCAGGGGTTCAGCCCCAGCATTTT. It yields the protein CASSLSGVQPQHF.

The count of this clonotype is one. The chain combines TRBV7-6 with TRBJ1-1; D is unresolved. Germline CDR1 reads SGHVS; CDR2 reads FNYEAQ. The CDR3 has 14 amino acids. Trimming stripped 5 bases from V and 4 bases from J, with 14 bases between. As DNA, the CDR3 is TGTGCCAGCAGCGCAAGGTCCCCTGGCACTGAAGCTTTCTTT. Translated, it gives CASSARSPGTEAFF.

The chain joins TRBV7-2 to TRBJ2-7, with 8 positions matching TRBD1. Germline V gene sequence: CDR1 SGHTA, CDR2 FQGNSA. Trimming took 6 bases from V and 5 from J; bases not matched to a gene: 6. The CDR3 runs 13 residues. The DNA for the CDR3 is TGTGCCAGCAGTGGTGCAGGGGGCGACGAGCAGTACTTC. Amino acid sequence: CASSGAGGDEQYF.

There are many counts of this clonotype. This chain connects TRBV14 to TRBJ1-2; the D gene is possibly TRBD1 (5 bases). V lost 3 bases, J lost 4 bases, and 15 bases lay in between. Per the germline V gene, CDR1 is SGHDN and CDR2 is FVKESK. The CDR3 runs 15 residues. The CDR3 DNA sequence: TGTGCCAGCAGCCAGGACCCACAGGCGTTCTATGGCTACACCTTC. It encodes CASSQDPQAFYGYTF.

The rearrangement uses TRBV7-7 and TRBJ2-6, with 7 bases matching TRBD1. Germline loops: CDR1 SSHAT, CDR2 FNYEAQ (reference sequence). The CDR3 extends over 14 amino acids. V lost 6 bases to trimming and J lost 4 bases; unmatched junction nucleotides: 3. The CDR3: CASREGQGANVLTF. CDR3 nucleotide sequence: TGTGCCAGCAGAGAGGGACAGGGGGCCAACGTCCTGACTTTC.

The CDR3 reads CASSYNREETQYF. The CDR3 DNA is TGTGCCAGCAGTTATAATAGAGAAGAGACCCAGTACTTC. The J gene is TRBJ2-5, the V gene TRBV6-5; D unresolved. Germline V gene lookup returns CDR1 MNHEY and CDR2 SVGAGI. This CDR3 spans 13 amino acids. V lost 3 bases to trimming and J lost 3 bases, with 8 bases between them.

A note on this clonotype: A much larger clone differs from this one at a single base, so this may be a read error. This chain's CDR3 is CASSPRFETQYF. The CDR3 nucleotides read TGTGCCAGCAGCCCCCGTTTTGAGACCCAGTACTTC. This chain uses TRBV14 with TRBJ2-5; D call uncertain. The CDR3 contains 12 residues. Between the trimmed V and J ends, which lost 4 bases and 5 bases, there was a span of 8 bases. The germline CDR1 and CDR2 sequences are SGHDN and FVKESK.